Here is one TCR beta chain with its context. Vbeta (60) and Jbeta (13) primers were used in the PCR. TCRdb keeps only in-frame clones here, not all; method: immunoSEQ multiplex PCR. The table has about 160,000 clones, roughly three quarters seen once; the top ten hold approximately 7%. The V gene end was trimmed by 2 bases and the J gene end by 9 bases; junction bases not matched to a gene: 2. The CDR3 spans 12 residues. Per the germline V gene, CDR1 is SGDLS and CDR2 is YYNGEE. The data are from a study of cytomegalovirus exposure and HLA in healthy donors. Looking at the study overall: Earlier findings included 100 million to 130 million unique TCR beta sequences obtained from about 180 million T cells.

The sequenced sample was PBMCs. This sequence joins TRBV9 and TRBJ2-1; the match to TRBD2 covers 7 bases. The clonotype comes from a woman aged 40 to 50 in good health and CMV-seropositive. The CDR3 nucleotides read TGTGCCAGCAGCGTGGGGGGGGGTGAGCAGTTCTTC. It encodes CASSVGGGEQFF.